This entry features one T cell receptor (beta chain) sequence. Its matching antigen is unknown. This sample is drawn from a study of cytomegalovirus exposure and HLA in healthy donors. Among the donors, all were healthy bone marrow donors. PCR involved 60 Vbeta and 13 Jbeta primers. TCRdb's table, derived via immunoSEQ multiplex PCR, lists solely in-frame clones and lacks some. Of some 140,000 clones in the sample, over 75% were seen once. The study's findings and limits: Sequencing likely generated an artifact that appeared as a cluster of highly shared sequence variants. Across donors, most TCRs were seen rarely, yet some public ones were widespread. In an earlier analysis, most TCR beta V segments were productive about 87% or about 30% of the time.

V was clipped by 5 bases and J by 0 bases, with 7 bases between them. The CDR3 spans 13 residues. Germline-derived CDR1 and CDR2 are MNHEY and SVGAGI. Sequenced input: PBMCs. The chain joins TRBV6-5 to TRBJ1-1; D ambiguous. This receptor was obtained from a man aged 50-60 years in good health and CMV-seronegative. CDR3 in amino acids: CASSGRMNTEAFF. The CDR3 coding sequence is TGTGCCAGCAGTGGCAGGATGAACACTGAAGCTTTCTTT.